This T cell receptor beta chain is from a study of T cell responses to AZD1222 COVID-19 vaccine. With regard to this clone: Its antigen is undetermined.

Points from the study as a whole: Spike as a whole was targeted by vaccine-associated CD4 TCRs, dominant at 160-218 and 743-854.

V was clipped by 3 bases and J by 3 bases, with 9 bases between them. Germline V gene data show CDR1 as SGHNT and CDR2 as YENEEA. This CDR3 is 13 amino acids long. The repertoire was sequenced with immunoSEQ multiplex PCR; TCRdb's copy has only in-frame clones and lacks some. The repertoire has 210,000 or so clones, about 92% of them found once; the top ten carry roughly 1%. The sequence was collected from an adult in good health. Sequenced here: peripheral blood, sampled on day 0 of MenACWY control vaccination. The chain combines TRBV11-3 with TRBJ2-7; the D gene is possibly TRBD1 (5 bases). The CDR3 reads CASSFRQHYEQYF. The CDR3 bases are TGTGCCAGCAGCTTTAGACAGCACTACGAGCAGTACTTC.